The 8 T cell receptor beta chains below were found in one sample sequenced in a study of beta chain features in type 1 diabetes. Findings and limits, study-wide: In all four CD4+ subsets, TCRB CDR3 length was significantly, moderately reduced in type 1 diabetes.

The antigens these receptors bind are not known. The entirety of the isolated RNA underwent reverse transcription, so expressed TCRB transcripts were sequenced. Profiling relied on immunoSEQ multiplex PCR, and the TCRdb table lists in-frame clones only, not all of them. Of about 240,000 clones listed, around 14% are singletons. Sequenced sample: naive CD4+ T cells from blood. The origin of the receptors is a man younger than 45 with type 1 diabetes.

The V gene is TRBV4-2, the J gene TRBJ1-3; tentative D call: TRBD1 (6 bases). Germline-derived CDR1 and CDR2 are LGHNA and YNFKEQ. The CDR3 is 17 residues long. The V end lost 0 bases, the J end lost 0 bases, and 12 bases lay between the germline ends. Here the CDR3 DNA reads TGTGCCAGCAGCCAAGAAAGGACAGCCAACTCTGGAAACACCATATATTTT. It specifies CASSQERTANSGNTIYF.

In this sample, this clone turned up a few times. The V gene is TRBV2, the J gene TRBJ2-7; TRBD1 aligns across 7 bases. The CDR3 sequence is 15 residues long. Trimming cost V 5 bases and J 3 bases; bases outside gene matches: 10. Per the germline V gene, CDR1 is SNHLY and CDR2 is FYNNEI. The CDR3 is CASSSNRGQSYEQYF. The DNA for the CDR3 is TGTGCCAGCAGTTCCAACAGGGGACAAAGCTACGAGCAGTACTTC.

This clone was detected a few times. The genes are TRBV5-4 and TRBJ2-2; maybe TRBD1 (5 bases). The CDR3 spans 16 residues. The germline V gene has CDR1 SGHNT and CDR2 YYREEE (reference sequence). V was clipped by 6 bases and J by 5 bases, with 20 bases between them. CDR3 sequence: CASTRTAGMRTGELFF. In DNA, the CDR3 is TGTGCCAGCACCCGGACCGCAGGGATGAGGACCGGGGAGCTGTTTTTT. The full variable domain, rest sourced from reference TRBV5-4 and TRBJ2-2, is ETGVTQSPTHLIKTRGQQVTLRCSSQSGHNTVSWYQQALGQGPQFIFQYYREEENGRGNFPPRFSGLQFPNYSSELNVNALELDDSALYLCASTRTAGMRTGELFFGEGSRLTVL.

The V call is TRBV18, the J call TRBJ2-3, with TRBD1 matching over 10 bases. Germline-derived CDR1 and CDR2 are KGHSH and LQKENI. J gave up 4 bases and V 0 bases, and 4 bases lay outside the gene matches. The CDR3 consists of 16 residues. The CDR3 is CASSPPGQGFADTQYF. CDR3 nucleotide sequence: TGTGCCAGCTCACCACCGGGACAGGGGTTTGCAGATACGCAGTATTTT.

With regard to this clone: Other DNA sequences in this specimen translate into the identical CDR3. The chain employs TRBV5-4 and TRBJ1-6; 9 positions match TRBD1. This CDR3 is built from 15 residues. J gave up 7 bases and V 0 bases, and 2 bases lay outside the gene matches. Looked up from germline, CDR1 is SGHNT and CDR2 is YYREEE (reference sequence). The CDR3 is CASSLAGTGNSPLHF. CDR3 coding DNA: TGTGCCAGCAGCTTGGCCGGGACAGGGAATTCACCCCTCCACTTT.

The chain links TRBV7-2 to TRBJ1-1; a possible D gene is TRBD1 (5 bases). CDR1 and CDR2 from the germline V gene are SGHTA and FQGNSA. Trimming left V 5 bases short and J 1 base short, with 11 bases between. The CDR3 length is 14 residues. CDR3 in DNA: TGTGCCAGCAGCCTGACAGCAACGAACACTGAAGCTTTCTTT. Translation gives CASSLTATNTEAFF. Full variable domain (rest looked up from reference TRBV7-2 and TRBJ1-1): GAGVSQSPSNKVTEKGKDVELRCDPISGHTALYWYRQSLGQGLEFLIYFQGNSAPDKSGLPSDRFSAERTGGSVSTLTIQRTQQEDSAVYLCASSLTATNTEAFFGQGTRLTVV.

V usage is TRBV7-6 and J usage is TRBJ2-5; 8 bases fit TRBD2. Germline lookup yields CDR1 SGHVS and CDR2 FNYEAQ. V shed 5 bases, J shed 6 bases, and the junction held 8 bases outside the gene matches. CDR3 length: 14 amino acids. The chain's CDR3 is CASSPVSGAKTQYF. Written as DNA, the CDR3 is TGTGCCAGCAGCCCCGTTAGCGGGGCAAAGACCCAGTACTTC.

This clone was picked up a small number of times. The chain has TRBV29-1 and TRBJ2-5; tentatively, D is TRBD1 (6 bases). V was trimmed by 5 bases and J by 3 bases, leaving 13 bases between them. Germline-derived CDR1 and CDR2 are SQVTM and ANQGSEA. The CDR3 is 13 amino acids. In nucleotides, the CDR3 is TGCAGCGTTTCGAGGAACAGGGAAGAGACCCAGTACTTC. Protein product: CSVSRNREETQYF.